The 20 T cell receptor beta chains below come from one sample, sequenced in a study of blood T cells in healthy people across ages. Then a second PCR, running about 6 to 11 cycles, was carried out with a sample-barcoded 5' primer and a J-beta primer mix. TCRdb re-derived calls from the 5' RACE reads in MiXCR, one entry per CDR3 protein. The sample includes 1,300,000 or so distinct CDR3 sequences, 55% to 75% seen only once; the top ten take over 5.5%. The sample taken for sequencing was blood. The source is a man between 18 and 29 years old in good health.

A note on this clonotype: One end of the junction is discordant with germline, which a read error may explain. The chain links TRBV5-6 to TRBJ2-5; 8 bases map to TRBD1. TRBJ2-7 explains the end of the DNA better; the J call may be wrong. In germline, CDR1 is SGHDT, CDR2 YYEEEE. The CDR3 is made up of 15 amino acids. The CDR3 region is CAGSLVTGGLDEQYF. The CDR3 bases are TGTGCCGGCAGCTTGGTAACAGGGGGACTGGACGAGCAGTACTTC.

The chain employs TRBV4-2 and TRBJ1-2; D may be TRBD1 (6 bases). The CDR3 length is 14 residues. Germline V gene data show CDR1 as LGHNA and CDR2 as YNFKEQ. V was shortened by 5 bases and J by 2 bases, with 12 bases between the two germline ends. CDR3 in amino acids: CASSNGGQNYGYTF. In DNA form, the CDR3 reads TGTGCCAGCAGCAACGGGGGCCAGAACTATGGCTACACCTTC.

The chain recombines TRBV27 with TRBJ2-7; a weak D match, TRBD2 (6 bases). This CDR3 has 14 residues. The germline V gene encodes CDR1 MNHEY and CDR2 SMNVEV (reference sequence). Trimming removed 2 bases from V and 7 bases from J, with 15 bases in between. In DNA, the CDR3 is TGTGCCAGCAGTTTAGCGGGGTCGTTCAATGAGCAGTACTTC. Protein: CASSLAGSFNEQYF.

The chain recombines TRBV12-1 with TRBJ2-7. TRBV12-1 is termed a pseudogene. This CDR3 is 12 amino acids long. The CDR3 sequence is CASSFGFYEQYF. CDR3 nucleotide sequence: TGTGCCAGCAGCTTTGGGTTCTACGAGCAGTACTTC.

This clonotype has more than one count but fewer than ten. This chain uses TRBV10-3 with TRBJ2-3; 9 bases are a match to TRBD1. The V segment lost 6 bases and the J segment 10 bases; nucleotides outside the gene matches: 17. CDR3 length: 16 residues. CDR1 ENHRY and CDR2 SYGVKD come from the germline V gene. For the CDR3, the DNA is TGTGCCATCAGCGACAATCCCGAGACAGGGGGAAATCCGCAGTATTTT. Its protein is CAISDNPETGGNPQYF.

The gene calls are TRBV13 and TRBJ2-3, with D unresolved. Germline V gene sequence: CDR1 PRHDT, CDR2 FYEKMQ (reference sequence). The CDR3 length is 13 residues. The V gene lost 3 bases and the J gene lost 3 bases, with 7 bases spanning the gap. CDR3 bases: TGTGCCAGCAGCTTCCCGAAGACAGATACGCAGTATTTT. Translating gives CASSFPKTDTQYF.

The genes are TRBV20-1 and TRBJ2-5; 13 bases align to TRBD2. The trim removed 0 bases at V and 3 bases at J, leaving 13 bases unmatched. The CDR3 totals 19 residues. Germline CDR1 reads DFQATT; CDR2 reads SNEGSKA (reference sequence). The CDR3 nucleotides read TGCAGTGCTAGAGATTGGGTGGGACTAGCGGGGATGATAAAAGAGACCCAGTACTTC. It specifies CSARDWVGLAGMIKETQYF.

The CDR3 spells CASSTNRGPTEETQYF. Written as DNA, the CDR3 is TGTGCCAGCAGCACAAACCGGGGGCCCACCGAAGAGACCCAGTACTTC. The chain recombines TRBV7-9 with TRBJ2-5; tentatively, D is TRBD1 or TRBD2 (6 bases each). Trimming took 5 bases from V and 3 from J, leaving 19 bases between them. This CDR3 has 16 residues. Germline assignment: CDR1 SEHNR and CDR2 FQNEAQ (reference sequence).

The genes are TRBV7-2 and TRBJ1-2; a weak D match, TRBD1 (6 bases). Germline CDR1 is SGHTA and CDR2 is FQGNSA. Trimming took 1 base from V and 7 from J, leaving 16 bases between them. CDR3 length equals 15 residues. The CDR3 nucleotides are TGTGCCAGCAGCTTAGGGGTACAGGGCTCCCTTGGCTACACCTTC. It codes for CASSLGVQGSLGYTF.

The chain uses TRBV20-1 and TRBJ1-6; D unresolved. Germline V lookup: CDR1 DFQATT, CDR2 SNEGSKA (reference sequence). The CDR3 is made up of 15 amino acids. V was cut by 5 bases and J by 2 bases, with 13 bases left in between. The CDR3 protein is CSAPERKAYNSPLHF. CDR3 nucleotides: TGCAGTGCTCCCGAACGGAAAGCCTATAATTCACCCCTCCACTTT.

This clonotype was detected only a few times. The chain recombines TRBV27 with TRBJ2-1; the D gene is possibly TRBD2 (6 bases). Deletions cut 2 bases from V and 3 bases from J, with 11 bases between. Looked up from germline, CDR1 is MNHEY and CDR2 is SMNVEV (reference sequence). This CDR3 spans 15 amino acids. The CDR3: CASSLGSGRYNEQFF. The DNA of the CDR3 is TGTGCCAGCAGTTTAGGGAGCGGGCGCTACAATGAGCAGTTCTTC.

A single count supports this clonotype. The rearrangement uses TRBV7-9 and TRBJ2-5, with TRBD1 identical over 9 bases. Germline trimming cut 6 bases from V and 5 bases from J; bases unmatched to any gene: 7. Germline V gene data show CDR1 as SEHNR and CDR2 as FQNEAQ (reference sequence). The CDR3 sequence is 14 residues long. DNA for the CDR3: TGTGCCAGCAGATACACAGGGGGCGGGGAGACCCAGTACTTC. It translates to CASRYTGGGETQYF.

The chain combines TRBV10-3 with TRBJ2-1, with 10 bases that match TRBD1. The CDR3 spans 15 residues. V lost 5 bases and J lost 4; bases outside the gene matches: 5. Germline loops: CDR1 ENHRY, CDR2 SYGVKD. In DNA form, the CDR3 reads TGTGCCATCAGTCGACAGGGGGCAGGGTACAATGAGCAGTTCTTC. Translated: CAISRQGAGYNEQFF.

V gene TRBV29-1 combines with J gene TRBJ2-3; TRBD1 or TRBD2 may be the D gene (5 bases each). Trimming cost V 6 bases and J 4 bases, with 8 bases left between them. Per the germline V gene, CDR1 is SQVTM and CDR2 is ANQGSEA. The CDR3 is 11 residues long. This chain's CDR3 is CSVGTADTQYF. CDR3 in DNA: TGCAGCGTGGGGACGGCAGATACGCAGTATTTT.

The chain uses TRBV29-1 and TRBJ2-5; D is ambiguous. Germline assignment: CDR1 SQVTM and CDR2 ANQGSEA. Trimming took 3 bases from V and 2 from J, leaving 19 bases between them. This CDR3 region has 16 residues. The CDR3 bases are TGCAGCGTTGACAGCCGCTGGCAGGACGCACAAGAGACCCAGTACTTC. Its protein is CSVDSRWQDAQETQYF.

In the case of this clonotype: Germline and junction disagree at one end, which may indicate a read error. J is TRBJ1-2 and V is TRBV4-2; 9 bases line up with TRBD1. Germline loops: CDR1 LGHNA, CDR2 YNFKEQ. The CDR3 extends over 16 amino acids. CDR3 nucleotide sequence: TGTGCCAGCAGCCAAGATCGTACAGGGGGCGGCTATGGCCACACCTTC. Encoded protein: CASSQDRTGGGYGHTF.

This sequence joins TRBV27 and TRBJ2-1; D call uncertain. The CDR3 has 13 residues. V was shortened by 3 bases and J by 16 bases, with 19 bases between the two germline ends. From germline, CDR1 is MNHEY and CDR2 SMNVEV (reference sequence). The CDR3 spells CASSFGPAGGSFF. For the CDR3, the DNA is TGTGCCAGCAGTTTCGGCCCAGCTGGTGGCTCATTCTTC.

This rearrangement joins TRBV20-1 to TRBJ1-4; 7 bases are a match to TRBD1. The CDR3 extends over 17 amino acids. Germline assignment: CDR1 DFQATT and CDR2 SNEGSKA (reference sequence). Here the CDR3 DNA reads TGCAGCGCCAGACGGCAGGGGGGACAAACAACTAATGAAAAACTGTTTTTT. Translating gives CSARRQGGQTTNEKLFF.

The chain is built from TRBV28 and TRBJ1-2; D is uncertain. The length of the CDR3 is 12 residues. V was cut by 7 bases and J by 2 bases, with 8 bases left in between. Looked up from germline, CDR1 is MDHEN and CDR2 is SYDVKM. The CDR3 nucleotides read TGTGCCAGCACCGTCGGGAACTATGGCTACACCTTC. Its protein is CASTVGNYGYTF.

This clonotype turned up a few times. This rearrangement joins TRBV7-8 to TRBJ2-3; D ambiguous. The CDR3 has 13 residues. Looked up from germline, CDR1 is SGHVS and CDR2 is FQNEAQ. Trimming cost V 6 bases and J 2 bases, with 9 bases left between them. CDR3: CASSLLLTDTQYF. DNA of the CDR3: TGTGCCAGCAGTTTACTCCTCACAGATACGCAGTATTTT.